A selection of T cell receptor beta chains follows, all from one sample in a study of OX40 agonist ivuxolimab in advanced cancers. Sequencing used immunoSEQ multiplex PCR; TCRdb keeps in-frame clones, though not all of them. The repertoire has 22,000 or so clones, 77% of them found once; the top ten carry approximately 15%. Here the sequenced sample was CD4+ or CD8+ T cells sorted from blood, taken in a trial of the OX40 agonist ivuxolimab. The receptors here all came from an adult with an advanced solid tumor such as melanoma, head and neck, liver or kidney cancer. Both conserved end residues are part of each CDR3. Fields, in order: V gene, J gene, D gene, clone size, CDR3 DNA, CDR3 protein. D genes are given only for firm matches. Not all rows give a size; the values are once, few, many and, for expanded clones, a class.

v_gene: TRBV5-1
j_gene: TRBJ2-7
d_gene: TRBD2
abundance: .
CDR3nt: TGCGCCAGCAGCTTGGCCATCCAGGGACTAGCGGGGGGGGGCTACGAGCAGTACTTC
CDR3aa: CASSLAIQGLAGGGYEQYF

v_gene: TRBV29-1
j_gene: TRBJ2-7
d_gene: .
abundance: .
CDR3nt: TGCAGCGTTGAAGGGGGGGCAGACTACGAGCAGTACTTC
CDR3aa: CSVEGGADYEQYF

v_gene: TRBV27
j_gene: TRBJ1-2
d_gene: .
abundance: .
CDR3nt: TGTGCCAGCAGTTACGGACAGAACTATGGCTACACCTTC
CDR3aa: CASSYGQNYGYTF

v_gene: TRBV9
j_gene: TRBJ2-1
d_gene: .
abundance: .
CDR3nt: TGTGCCAGCAGCGTTTCCGGGACACAACGGGACTACAATGAGCAGTTCTTC
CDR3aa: CASSVSGTQRDYNEQFF

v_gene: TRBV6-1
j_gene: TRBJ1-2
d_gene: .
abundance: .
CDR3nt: TGTGCCAGCAGTCTTGAGGCAGCGCCTAACTATGGCTACACCTTC
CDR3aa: CASSLEAAPNYGYTF

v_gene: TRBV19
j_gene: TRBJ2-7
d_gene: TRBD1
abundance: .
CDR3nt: TGTGCCAGTAGTACCCACGGGACAGGTACCTACGAGCAGTACTTC
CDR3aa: CASSTHGTGTYEQYF

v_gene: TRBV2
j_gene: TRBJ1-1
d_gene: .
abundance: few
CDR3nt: TGTGCCAGCAGTGAATGGGGACACATGAACACTGAAGCTTTCTTT
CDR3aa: CASSEWGHMNTEAFF

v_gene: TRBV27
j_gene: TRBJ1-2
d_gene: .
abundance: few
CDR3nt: TGTGCCAGCAGTCCAGGCTCTGGCTACACCTTC
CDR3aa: CASSPGSGYTF

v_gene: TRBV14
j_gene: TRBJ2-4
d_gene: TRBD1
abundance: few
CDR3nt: TGTGCCAGCAGCCAGAGTCCAGGGGGCATAAAGTACTTC
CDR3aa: CASSQSPGGIKYF

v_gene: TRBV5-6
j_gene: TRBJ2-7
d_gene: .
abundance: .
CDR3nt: TGTGCCAGCAGCTTGGGACTGTACTACGAGCAGTACTTC
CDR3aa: CASSLGLYYEQYF

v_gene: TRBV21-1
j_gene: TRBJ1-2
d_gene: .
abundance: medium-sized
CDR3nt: TGTGCCAGCAGTCAGCCTAACTATGGCTACACCTTC
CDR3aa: CASSQPNYGYTF

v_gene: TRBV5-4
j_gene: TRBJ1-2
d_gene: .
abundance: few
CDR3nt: TGTGCCAGCAGCTTATCAGGGACTCGGTATGGCTACACCTTC
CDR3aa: CASSLSGTRYGYTF

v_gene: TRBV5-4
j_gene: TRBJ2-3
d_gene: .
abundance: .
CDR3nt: TGTGCCAGCAGCTTAGGGGGGTTTTTCTGGTATTTT
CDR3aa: CASSLGGFFWYF

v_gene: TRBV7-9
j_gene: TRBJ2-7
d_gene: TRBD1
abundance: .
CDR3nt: TGTGCCAGCAGCTCTGAGACAGGGCCTCCCTACGAGCAGTACTTC
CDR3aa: CASSSETGPPYEQYF

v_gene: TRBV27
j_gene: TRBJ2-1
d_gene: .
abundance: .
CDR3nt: TGTGCCAGCAGTCCCACCCCCCAGGACGCCTACAATGAGCAGTTCTTC
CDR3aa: CASSPTPQDAYNEQFF

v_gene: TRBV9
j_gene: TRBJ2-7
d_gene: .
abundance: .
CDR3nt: TGTGCCAGCAGCGTAGCTTCTGGGTCCTACGAGCAGTACTTC
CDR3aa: CASSVASGSYEQYF

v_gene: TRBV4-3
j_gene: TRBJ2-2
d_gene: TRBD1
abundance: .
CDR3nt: TGCGCCAGCAGCCCAGGGACAGGGGGCCGGACCGGGGAGCTGTTTTTT
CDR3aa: CASSPGTGGRTGELFF